The 22 T cell receptor beta chains given below trace back to one sample, sequenced in a study of CD8 T cells in Susac syndrome. It was with random hexamers that about 0.45 to 1 ug RNA was reverse transcribed. MiXCR, applied by TCRdb to the immunoSEQ multiplex PCR reads, yields one record per CDR3 protein. The repertoire holds some 300,000 distinct CDR3 sequences, 85% seen once, with around 0.22% in the top ten. Input material: CD8+ T cells from PBMCs. The receptors here all came from a human donor with multiple sclerosis.

The chain employs TRBV5-6 and TRBJ2-1; D gene ambiguous. This CDR3 is built from 12 residues. V was clipped by 3 bases and J by 2 bases, with 3 bases between them. Per germline, CDR1 SGHDT and CDR2 YYEEEE. The CDR3 sequence is CASSSPYNEQFF. The DNA of the CDR3 is TGTGCCAGCAGCTCTCCCTACAATGAGCAGTTCTTC.

The J gene is TRBJ2-2, the V gene TRBV30, with TRBD1 identical over 9 bases. After removal of 3 bases from V and 4 bases from J, the junction contained 3 bases not matched to a gene. The CDR3 is 14 residues long. CDR1 is GTSNPN, CDR2 SVGIG, per germline (reference sequence). In DNA, the CDR3 is TGTGCCTGGAGATGGGACAGGGCCACCGGGGAGCTGTTTTTT. This translates into CAWRWDRATGELFF.

The rearrangement uses TRBV14 and TRBJ2-3; D is perhaps TRBD1 (6 bases). V was trimmed by 1 base and J by 2 bases, leaving 10 bases between them. The CDR3 is made up of 15 amino acids. CDR1 is SGHDN and CDR2 is FVKESK in the germline V gene. CDR3 sequence: CASSQGGHLTDTQYF. The CDR3 DNA is TGTGCCAGCAGCCAAGGGGGACACCTCACAGATACGCAGTATTTT.

This chain uses TRBV2 with TRBJ2-3; a weak D match, TRBD1 (5 bases). From germline, CDR1 is SNHLY and CDR2 FYNNEI. The V end lost 8 bases, the J end lost 4 bases, and 13 bases lay between the germline ends. This CDR3 region has 13 residues. The CDR3, as DNA: TGTGCCAGCCCTCAAGGGGTATCAGATACGCAGTATTTT. Translating it yields CASPQGVSDTQYF.

The V gene is TRBV9, the J gene TRBJ2-6; 8 nucleotides match TRBD1. Germline CDR1 SGDLS, CDR2 YYNGEE. The CDR3 extends over 18 amino acids. V dropped 3 bases and J dropped 0; count of bases not matched to a gene: 8. As DNA, the CDR3 is TGTGCCAGCAGCGCTTCCGGGACAGGCCTCTCTGGGGCCAACGTCCTGACTTTC. Its translation is CASSASGTGLSGANVLTF.

This rearrangement joins TRBV28 to TRBJ1-5, with D tentatively TRBD1 (5 bases). This CDR3 has 13 residues. The V end lost 7 bases, the J end lost 9 bases, and 16 bases lay between the germline ends. Germline CDR1 is MDHEN and CDR2 is SYDVKM. The CDR3 protein is CASNWEGTWPQHF. The CDR3 DNA sequence: TGTGCCAGCAACTGGGAAGGGACGTGGCCCCAGCATTTT.

The rearrangement links TRBV25-1 to TRBJ2-1; unclear D gene. V was shortened by 1 base and J by 6 bases, with 13 bases between the two germline ends. The CDR3 spans 15 residues. From germline, CDR1 is MGHDK and CDR2 SYGVNS. CDR3 in DNA: TGTGCCAGCAGTGAATGGTCCACTATACGCAATGAGCAGTTCTTC. Amino acids: CASSEWSTIRNEQFF.

The chain links TRBV28 to TRBJ2-5, with D possibly matching TRBD1 (6 bases). The CDR3 is 16 residues long. Trimming took off 3 bases at V and 4 bases at J, with 18 bases between the two ends. From germline, CDR1 is MDHEN and CDR2 SYDVKM. CDR3 coding DNA: TGTGCCAGCAGTTTGGGCGGACAGAGTGGTCGAGAGACCCAGTACTTC. Amino acid sequence: CASSLGGQSGRETQYF.

This chain connects TRBV27 to TRBJ2-5; TRBD1 matches 7 bases. Per germline, CDR1 MNHEY and CDR2 SMNVEV (reference sequence). The V segment lost 5 bases and the J segment 4 bases; nucleotides outside the gene matches: 10. CDR3 length equals 15 residues. The CDR3: CASSPRQGTGETQYF. CDR3 nucleotide sequence: TGTGCCAGCAGTCCGCGACAGGGAACGGGAGAGACCCAGTACTTC.

The chain links TRBV2 to TRBJ2-7; 9 positions match TRBD2. The CDR3 is made up of 17 amino acids. Germline V gene data show CDR1 as SNHLY and CDR2 as FYNNEI. Trimming at V came to 3 bases and at J to 5 bases, leaving 14 bases not matched to a gene. The CDR3 loop is CASSERAGGPIENEQYF. In DNA form, the CDR3 reads TGTGCCAGCAGTGAGAGGGCGGGAGGGCCCATTGAGAACGAGCAGTACTTC.

This rearrangement joins TRBV5-4 to TRBJ2-5, with 11 bases aligning to TRBD2. J was trimmed by 2 bases and V by 3 bases; bases with no gene match: 3. The CDR3 loop spans 15 amino acids. Germline CDR1 and CDR2: SGHNT and YYREEE (reference sequence). CDR3 protein: CASSSRTSGQETQYF. CDR3 DNA sequence: TGTGCCAGCAGCTCCAGGACTAGCGGGCAAGAGACCCAGTACTTC. The full variable domain, in which reference TRBV5-4 and TRBJ2-5 provide the parts outside the CDR3, is ETGVTQSPTHLIKTRGQQVTLRCSSQSGHNTVSWYQQALGQGPQFIFQYYREEENGRGNFPPRFSGLQFPNYSSELNVNALELDDSALYLCASSSRTSGQETQYFGPGTRLLVL.

This chain uses TRBV20-1 with TRBJ2-7; tentative D call: TRBD2 (6 bases). The CDR3 loop spans 17 amino acids. The V gene lost 0 bases and the J gene lost 0 bases, with 18 bases spanning the gap. Germline values: CDR1 DFQATT, CDR2 SNEGSKA (reference sequence). CDR3 sequence reads: CSARDFEAGLNSYEQYF. As DNA, the CDR3 is TGCAGTGCTAGAGATTTTGAGGCGGGGCTGAACTCCTACGAGCAGTACTTC.

The chain carries TRBV11-2 and TRBJ2-3; D may be TRBD2 (6 bases). The germline gives CDR1 SGHAT, CDR2 FQNNGV. This CDR3 contains 13 residues. Trimming left V 5 bases short and J 4 bases short, with 10 bases between. The CDR3 region has the DNA TGTGCCAGCAGCACTAGGAGGGCAGATACGCAGTATTTT. Its translation is CASSTRRADTQYF.

This clonotype appeared a single time. The chain uses TRBV7-2 and TRBJ2-7, with 7 bases matching TRBD2. The CDR3 has 14 residues. CDR1 and CDR2 (germline): SGHTA, FQGNSA. With 5 bases clipped from V and 3 bases from J, the junction kept 7 bases outside the gene matches. CDR3 DNA sequence: TGTGCCAGCAGCCCTTCACTAGCGCTCTACGAGCAGTACTTC. It is translated as CASSPSLALYEQYF. The full variable domain, with the rest looked up from reference TRBV7-2 and TRBJ2-7, is GAGVSQSPSNKVTEKGKDVELRCDPISGHTALYWYRQSLGQGLEFLIYFQGNSAPDKSGLPSDRFSAERTGGSVSTLTIQRTQQEDSAVYLCASSPSLALYEQYFGPGTRLTVT.

This clonotype showed up just once. Compared with germline, one end of the junction differs, possibly owing to a read error. CDR3 in DNA: TGTGCCAGCAGTGAGACAGATACAAACTATGGCCACACCTTC. It encodes CASSETDTNYGHTF. The chain has TRBV6-5 and TRBJ1-2, with a weak D call TRBD1 (5 bases). The length of the CDR3 is 14 residues. The germline V gene has CDR1 MNHEY and CDR2 SVGAGI.

The chain combines TRBV19 with TRBJ2-7, with 7 bases identical to TRBD2. Germline loops: CDR1 LNHDA, CDR2 SQIVND (reference sequence). The CDR3 runs to 14 residues. Trimming cost V 6 bases and J 1 base; bases outside gene matches: 6. CDR3 region: CASRLAASSYEQYF. CDR3 nucleotides: TGTGCCAGTAGGCTAGCGGCCTCATCCTACGAGCAGTACTTC.

This rearrangement joins TRBV12-3 or TRBV12-4 to TRBJ2-7; possible D gene TRBD2, 6 bases. CDR3 length equals 17 residues. V was clipped by 6 bases and J by 1 base, with 22 bases between them. In nucleotides, the CDR3 is TGTGCCAGCAGCGGCTCGCGGGGCGAGTCCTTTTCCTACGAGCAGTACTTC. Its translation: CASSGSRGESFSYEQYF.

The V call is TRBV4-3, the J call TRBJ2-1; D ambiguous. The V gene lost 0 bases and the J gene lost 6 bases, with 6 bases spanning the gap. CDR1 LGHNA and CDR2 YSLEER come from the germline V gene. The CDR3 has 13 amino acids. The CDR3 region is CASSQETGNEQFF. In DNA form, the CDR3 reads TGCGCCAGCAGCCAAGAAACCGGCAATGAGCAGTTCTTC.

V gene TRBV12-3 or TRBV12-4 combines with J gene TRBJ2-7; perhaps TRBD2 as D (5 bases). Trimming stripped 2 bases from V and 6 bases from J, with 11 bases between. CDR3 length: 13 amino acids. The CDR3 region has the DNA TGTGCCAGCAGTTTAATCAGAGAGGGCGAGCAGTACTTC. It yields the protein CASSLIREGEQYF.

The chain carries TRBV29-1 and TRBJ2-3, with D maybe TRBD2 (7 bases). The CDR3 consists of 15 residues. The germline CDR1 and CDR2 sequences are SQVTM and ANQGSEA. Deletions cut 5 bases from V and 2 bases from J, with 17 bases between. CDR3 in DNA: TGCAGCGTTAGGGGGGGGAGCGGAGCCACAGATACGCAGTATTTT. It encodes CSVRGGSGATDTQYF.

The V call is TRBV5-6, the J call TRBJ2-2; maybe TRBD2 (5 bases). This CDR3 spans 16 amino acids. Trimming left V 4 bases short and J 1 base short, with 14 bases between. Germline lookup yields CDR1 SGHDT and CDR2 YYEEEE. This chain's CDR3 is CASSPGEWENTGELFF. The CDR3, as DNA: TGTGCCAGCAGCCCCGGGGAATGGGAGAACACCGGGGAGCTGTTTTTT.

In its sample, this clonotype was seen once. V usage is TRBV29-1 and J usage is TRBJ2-1; 9 nucleotides align to TRBD2. The CDR3 covers 14 residues. CDR1 SQVTM and CDR2 ANQGSEA come from the germline V gene. With V trimmed by 4 bases and J by 6 bases, 7 bases remained unmatched. The CDR3 spells CSVGRTSERNEQFF. The CDR3 coding sequence is TGCAGCGTTGGTAGGACTAGCGAACGCAATGAGCAGTTCTTC.